The entry below gives a single T cell receptor beta chain sequence along with its context. Constant-region reverse primers amplified full-length variable regions, followed by semi-nested Nested Universal Primer A PCR. TCRdb re-called the 5' RACE reads with MiXCR, one entry per CDR3 protein. The sample yields some 64,000 distinct CDR3 sequences, about 20% seen once. The CDR3 sequence is 14 residues long. V gave up 4 bases and J gave up 7 bases; unmatched junction bases: 7. The sample was memory CD4+ T cells sorted from a lymph node. As to subset: memory CD4+ T cells, CD4+CD45RO+CD25-. The chain uses TRBV12-3 or TRBV12-4 and TRBJ2-4, with TRBD1 identical over 7 bases. The sequence derives from a female donor with breast cancer. In nucleotides, the CDR3 is TGTGCCAGCAGTTCCCCGACAGGGTCGAACATTCAGTACTTC. Its protein is CASSSPTGSNIQYF.